The 16 T cell receptor beta chains listed next were all sequenced from one sample in a study of cytomegalovirus exposure and HLA in healthy donors. Sequenced by immunoSEQ multiplex PCR; TCRdb stores in-frame clones only, minus some. The table has 150,000 to 200,000 clones, 86% seen once. What was sequenced was PBMCs. These receptors were obtained from a woman aged 18 to 35 in good health and CMV-seronegative.

The chain recombines TRBV19 with TRBJ2-2; 11 bases fit TRBD1. Germline CDR1 is LNHDA and CDR2 is SQIVND (reference sequence). This CDR3 has 18 residues. The V segment lost 1 base and the J segment 6 bases; nucleotides outside the gene matches: 10. The CDR3 DNA follows: TGTGCCAGTAGTATAGGCCACCGGGACAGGGGGTCCGCCGGGGAGCTGTTTTTT. As protein: CASSIGHRDRGSAGELFF.

V and J are TRBV13 and TRBJ1-4; D gene ambiguous. V shed 1 base and J shed 8 bases, with 17 bases lying between them. CDR1 and CDR2 (germline): PRHDT, FYEKMQ (reference sequence). The CDR3 covers 16 residues. The CDR3 DNA sequence: TGTGCCAGCAGCTTAGTTTCCGGGTTCAGTCGAGAAAAACTGTTTTTT. Its translation: CASSLVSGFSREKLFF.

This clone was detected once. The chain links TRBV5-4 to TRBJ2-5; 9 positions match TRBD2. This CDR3 is 15 amino acids long. J lost 2 bases, V lost 1 base, and 3 bases had no gene match. From germline, CDR1 is SGHNT and CDR2 YYREEE (reference sequence). As DNA, the CDR3 is TGTGCCAGCAGCTTGCCTAGCGGGATGCAAGAGACCCAGTACTTC. The encoded protein is CASSLPSGMQETQYF.

This clone was detected a few times. V is TRBV15 and J is TRBJ2-3; 8 bases match TRBD1. V was clipped by 4 bases and J by 3 bases; unmatched bases: 3. From germline, CDR1 is LNHNV and CDR2 YYDKDF (reference sequence). The length of the CDR3 is 14 residues. The CDR3 DNA is TGTGCCACCAGCATTAACAGGGGGACAGATACGCAGTATTTT. Its translation: CATSINRGTDTQYF.

This clone came up once. The CDR3 spells CASSYRQGAGELFF. Written as DNA, the CDR3 is TGTGCCAGCAGTTACAGGCAGGGGGCAGGGGAACTGTTTTTT. The rearrangement joins TRBV6-5 to TRBJ1-4, with 8 bases aligning to TRBD1. Germline trimming cut 2 bases from V and 12 bases from J; bases unmatched to any gene: 8. Germline lookup yields CDR1 MNHEY and CDR2 SVGAGI. This CDR3 has 14 amino acids.

Points on this clone: Other DNA sequences in the same sample also yield this CDR3. This chain joins TRBV5-4 and TRBJ2-2, with no clear D. The CDR3 has 14 residues. V was trimmed by 0 bases and J by 1 base, leaving 4 bases between them. Per germline, CDR1 SGHNT and CDR2 YYREEE (reference sequence). In DNA form, the CDR3 reads TGTGCCAGCAGCTTGGTTCAGAACACCGGGGAGCTGTTTTTT. The encoded protein is CASSLVQNTGELFF.

The chain uses TRBV4-1 and TRBJ1-6; possible D gene TRBD1, 5 bases. CDR1 is MGHRA, CDR2 YSYEKL, per germline. The CDR3 runs 16 residues. V gave up 1 base and J gave up 7 bases, with 14 bases separating them. Here the CDR3 reads CASSQAHQGINSPLHF. CDR3 nucleotide sequence: TGCGCCAGCAGCCAAGCTCATCAGGGAATCAATTCACCCCTCCACTTT.

As to this clone: At one end, the junction sequence differs from germline, possibly due to a read error. The chain uses TRBV12-5 and TRBJ1-1; unclear D gene. CDR1 and CDR2 (germline): LGHNT, FRNRAP. The CDR3 is made up of 13 amino acids. As DNA, the CDR3 is TGTGCTAGTGGTTTTTTTATGGAAGAGGCTGCAATTTTT. The encoded protein is CASGFFMEEAAIF.

The gene calls are TRBV10-2 and TRBJ2-3, with 7 positions matching TRBD1. This CDR3 spans 14 amino acids. The J segment lost 2 bases and the V segment lost 6 bases, leaving 5 bases of the junction unmatched. Germline CDR1 and CDR2: WSHSY and SAAADI. This CDR3 is CASSATGNTDTQYF. Written as DNA, the CDR3 is TGCGCCAGCAGCGCGACAGGGAACACAGATACGCAGTATTTT.

The rearrangement uses TRBV29-1 and TRBJ2-1; 10 nucleotides line up with TRBD2. CDR3 length: 15 residues. Germline trimming cut 4 bases from V and 6 bases from J; bases unmatched to any gene: 9. Germline CDR1 SQVTM, CDR2 ANQGSEA. CDR3: CSVVSVLAGGNEQFF. The CDR3 bases are TGCAGCGTTGTTTCTGTATTAGCGGGAGGCAATGAGCAGTTCTTC.

This rearrangement joins TRBV5-6 to TRBJ2-2; 7 nucleotides align to TRBD1. This CDR3 region has 14 residues. Unmatched junction bases numbered 5, after V lost 3 bases and J lost 6 bases. The V gene's germline CDR1 is SGHDT and CDR2 YYEEEE. As DNA, the CDR3 is TGTGCCAGCAGCTCGGGACAGTTCGCCGGGGAGCTGTTTTTT. Translated: CASSSGQFAGELFF.

This sequence joins TRBV25-1 and TRBJ1-1; possibly TRBD1 for D (6 bases). The CDR3 loop spans 14 amino acids. Germline V gene lookup returns CDR1 MGHDK and CDR2 SYGVNS. Trimming removed 5 bases at V and 4 bases at J, with 14 bases between. The CDR3 nucleotides are TGTGCCAGCAGTCACACAGGGTGGGGCACTGAAGCTTTCTTT. This translates into CASSHTGWGTEAFF.

The chain combines TRBV19 with TRBJ2-1; 10 positions agree with TRBD2. The CDR3 extends over 16 amino acids. Losses at the gene ends were 0 bases for V and 7 bases for J; bases not matched to a gene: 6. Germline lookup yields CDR1 LNHDA and CDR2 SQIVND (reference sequence). The CDR3 sequence: CASSIETSGAINEQFF. The DNA of the CDR3 is TGTGCCAGTAGTATAGAAACTAGCGGGGCTATAAATGAGCAGTTCTTC. Supplemented by reference TRBV19 and TRBJ2-1, the full variable domain reads DGGITQSPKYLFRKEGQNVTLSCEQNLNHDAMYWYRQDPGQGLRLIYYSQIVNDFQKGDIAEGYSVSREKKESFPLTVTSAQKNPTAFYLCASSIETSGAINEQFFGPGTRLTVL.

This sequence joins TRBV6-5 and TRBJ2-1, with D possibly being TRBD1 (6 bases). In germline, CDR1 is MNHEY, CDR2 SVGAGI. Trimming took off 7 bases at V and 8 bases at J, with 15 bases between the two ends. This CDR3 is 13 amino acids long. Here the CDR3 DNA reads TGTGCCAGCAAAATCACAGGGAATTATGAGCAGTTCTTC. Protein sequence: CASKITGNYEQFF.

The gene calls are TRBV27 and TRBJ1-4, with TRBD1 as a possible D gene (5 bases). Germline CDR1 MNHEY, CDR2 SMNVEV (reference sequence). The CDR3 is 17 residues long. V was clipped by 4 bases and J by 5 bases, with 20 bases between them. The CDR3 DNA reads as TGTGCCAGCAGTTCCCCTCAGGCCGGGGGGATGAATGAAAAACTGTTTTTT. Translated, it gives CASSSPQAGGMNEKLFF.

Only one count was recorded for this clone. Other DNA sequences of this sample code for an identical CDR3. The V and J genes are TRBV18 and TRBJ1-5; 7 nucleotides match TRBD1. CDR1 is KGHSH and CDR2 is LQKENI in the germline V gene. The CDR3 runs to 14 residues. Losses at the gene ends were 4 bases for V and 3 bases for J; bases not matched to a gene: 3. CDR3 nucleotides: TGTGCCAGCTCACTCGGGACAGACAATCAGCCCCAGCATTTT. As protein: CASSLGTDNQPQHF.